Described below is a single TCR beta chain sequence and its context. The antigen is undetermined. Germline-derived CDR1 and CDR2 are MDHEN and SYDVKM. The CDR3 consists of 15 residues. V was trimmed by 7 bases and J by 0 bases, leaving 12 bases between them. The data originate from a study of cytomegalovirus exposure and HLA in healthy donors. The study, taken as a whole, reports: In a later analysis, common viral pathogens appeared linked to several of the most significant clusters.

This cohort consisted of healthy bone marrow donors. PCR was performed using 60 Vbeta and 13 Jbeta primers. The method was immunoSEQ multiplex PCR; TCRdb's version includes in-frame clones alone and lacks a portion of them. Seen here are a few hundred thousand clones, around 90% observed once, and the top ten hold roughly 1.5%. The sequenced material came from PBMCs. The sequence came from a girl aged 2 to 10 in good health and CMV-seronegative. This chain joins TRBV28 and TRBJ2-2; D possibly corresponds to TRBD2 (7 bases). DNA of the CDR3: TGTGCCAGCAAGGGGGGGGCCTCGAACACCGGGGAGCTGTTTTTT. Translated, it gives CASKGGASNTGELFF.